The 24 T cell receptor beta chains listed next were all sequenced from one sample in a study of blood T cells in healthy people across ages. The use of a sample-barcoded 5' primer and a J-beta primer mix characterized a second PCR of roughly 6 to 11 cycles. Via MiXCR, TCRdb re-called the 5' RACE reads, giving one row per CDR3 protein. Altogether roughly 1,300,000 distinct CDR3 sequences are present, approximately 59% being singletons, with the ten largest covering 6.5% to 8.5%. Material: blood. The receptors here all came from a man younger than 35 in good health.

The CDR3, as DNA: TGTGCCAGCAGTGCAACGGGACAGCTAGCCAAAAACATTCAGTACTTC. Protein sequence: CASSATGQLAKNIQYF. The genes are TRBV6-2 or TRBV6-3 and TRBJ2-4, with 7 nucleotides matching TRBD1. CDR1 MNHEY and CDR2 SVGEGT come from the germline V gene. CDR3 size: 16 residues. With 5 bases clipped from V and 0 bases from J, the junction kept 7 bases outside the gene matches.

As for this clonotype: One junction end does not reproduce the germline sequence, and a read error may be involved. This chain joins TRBV6-2 or TRBV6-3 and TRBJ2-6, with D perhaps TRBD2 (6 bases). The CDR3 is made up of 13 amino acids. From germline, CDR1 is MNHEY and CDR2 SVGEGT. CDR3 sequence: CASSGTGANVPTF. CDR3 DNA sequence: TGTGCCAGCAGTGGGACTGGGGCCAACGTCCCGACTTTC.

The rearrangement joins TRBV4-2 to TRBJ1-2, with D unresolved. Germline V gene lookup returns CDR1 LGHNA and CDR2 YNFKEQ. The CDR3 sequence is 13 residues long. V lost 2 bases and J 2 bases, leaving 6 bases between the germline ends. CDR3 amino acids: CASSQPENYGYTF. CDR3 in DNA: TGTGCCAGCAGCCAACCCGAAAACTATGGCTACACCTTC.

This clonotype was seen once. This rearrangement joins TRBV20-1 to TRBJ2-1; D may be TRBD1 or TRBD2 (5 bases each). CDR1 is DFQATT and CDR2 is SNEGSKA in the germline V gene (reference sequence). The V end was cut by 8 bases, the J end by 2 bases, with 13 bases between. This CDR3 is built from 13 residues. In DNA form, the CDR3 reads TGCAGTCCTTCACCGGGACCCTACAATGAGCAGTTCTTC. Amino acids: CSPSPGPYNEQFF.

The V and J genes are TRBV20-1 and TRBJ2-1; the D is unclear. V was clipped by 3 bases and J by 1 base, with 7 bases between them. The CDR3 runs to 13 residues. Germline V gene sequence: CDR1 DFQATT, CDR2 SNEGSKA (reference sequence). The CDR3 DNA sequence: TGCAGTGCTAGGGAGTATTCCTACAATGAGCAGTTCTTC. The encoded protein is CSAREYSYNEQFF.

The J gene is TRBJ2-1, the V gene TRBV5-4; 9 bases align to TRBD2. V dropped 8 bases and J dropped 7; count of bases not matched to a gene: 10. This CDR3 contains 14 residues. Germline V lookup: CDR1 SGHNT, CDR2 YYREEE (reference sequence). This CDR3 reads CASVAGLATNEQFF. DNA of the CDR3: TGTGCCAGTGTGGCGGGACTAGCCACAAATGAGCAGTTCTTC.

This clonotype was found a few times. The chain recombines TRBV4-1 with TRBJ1-1; possibly TRBD1 for D (5 bases). V dropped 4 bases and J dropped 4 bases, with 16 bases sitting between them. The CDR3 consists of 15 residues. Germline CDR1 is MGHRA and CDR2 is YSYEKL. CDR3 region: CASSLERGAGTEAFF. In DNA form, the CDR3 reads TGCGCCAGCAGCCTGGAGAGGGGCGCGGGCACTGAAGCTTTCTTT.

The V gene is TRBV25-1, the J gene TRBJ2-1; D gene unclear. With 1 base removed from V and 4 bases from J, the gap between germline ends came to 14 bases. The CDR3 covers 16 residues. The germline CDR1 and CDR2 sequences are MGHDK and SYGVNS. The CDR3 spells CASSESQAEIYNEQFF. The CDR3 DNA is TGTGCCAGCAGTGAATCTCAGGCAGAGATTTACAATGAGCAGTTCTTC.

The V call is TRBV2, the J call TRBJ2-7, with D maybe TRBD2 (5 bases). The CDR3 consists of 15 residues. Per the germline V gene, CDR1 is SNHLY and CDR2 is FYNNEI. V lost 6 bases to trimming and J lost 4 bases, with 19 bases between them. The CDR3 loop reads CASRNPPLDGYEQYF. The CDR3 region has the DNA TGTGCCAGCAGAAATCCACCACTAGACGGGTACGAGCAGTACTTC.

This chain connects TRBV29-1 to TRBJ2-1; D might be TRBD2 (6 bases). Trimming left V 4 bases short and J 4 bases short, with 20 bases between. Germline V gene lookup returns CDR1 SQVTM and CDR2 ANQGSEA. This CDR3 is 16 amino acids long. Written as DNA, the CDR3 is TGCAGCGTTGGGGGGGTAGGTGGAATTCTTTACAATGAGCAGTTCTTC. As protein: CSVGGVGGILYNEQFF.

The chain uses TRBV11-2 and TRBJ2-1, with D perhaps TRBD1 (6 bases). Germline V gene lookup returns CDR1 SGHAT and CDR2 FQNNGV. V was cut by 7 bases and J by 7 bases, with 17 bases left in between. CDR3 length: 14 residues. The CDR3 loop is CASTHDRLGNEQFF. The CDR3, as DNA: TGTGCCAGCACCCACGACAGGCTTGGGAATGAGCAGTTCTTC.

This clonotype was found a few times. V and J are TRBV3-1 and TRBJ2-4; D is undetermined. The tail of the sequence fits TRBJ2-7 better, so the J call may be wrong. This CDR3 region has 12 residues. The germline V gene encodes CDR1 LGHDT and CDR2 YNNKEL (reference sequence). CDR3 protein: CASSLNTYEQYF. CDR3 nucleotide sequence: TGTGCCAGCAGCCTTAATACCTACGAGCAGTACTTC.

This rearrangement joins TRBV25-1 to TRBJ2-1; D ambiguous. V shed 6 bases and J shed 10 bases, with 10 bases lying between them. In germline, CDR1 is MGHDK, CDR2 SYGVNS. The CDR3 has 11 residues. CDR3 residues: CASSRNSEQFF. The CDR3 bases are TGTGCCAGCAGCCGGAACTCCGAGCAGTTCTTC.

This chain joins TRBV5-1 and TRBJ2-2, with D perhaps matching TRBD1 or TRBD2 (5 bases each). The CDR3 extends over 18 amino acids. The germline V and J ends were trimmed by 4 bases and 2 bases, with 21 bases remaining between them. Germline CDR1 reads SGHRS; CDR2 reads YFSETQ. The CDR3 spells CASSPRVATGSNTGELFF. In DNA form, the CDR3 reads TGCGCCAGCAGCCCCAGGGTTGCTACGGGGTCTAACACCGGGGAGCTGTTTTTT.

This clonotype was seen only a few times. The J gene is TRBJ2-1, the V gene TRBV28; TRBD1 matches at 11 bases. The CDR3 spans 15 residues. The trim removed 3 bases at V and 8 bases at J, leaving 6 bases unmatched. CDR1 is MDHEN, CDR2 SYDVKM, per germline. In nucleotides, the CDR3 is TGTGCCAGCAGTTTGGGGGACAGGGGGTTCCATGAGCAGTTCTTC. Translation gives CASSLGDRGFHEQFF.

This clonotype has just a few counts. V usage is TRBV27 and J usage is TRBJ2-7; D is unclear. V dropped 3 bases and J dropped 0 bases, with 9 bases sitting between them. The CDR3 extends over 14 amino acids. The V gene's germline CDR1 is MNHEY and CDR2 SMNVEV (reference sequence). Here the CDR3 reads CASSFGQYSYEQYF. CDR3 sequence (DNA): TGTGCCAGCAGTTTCGGCCAATACTCCTACGAGCAGTACTTC.

Comments on this clonotype: One junction end disagrees with the germline gene, perhaps due to a read error. The rearrangement links TRBV7-2 to TRBJ2-1, with 7 bases identical to TRBD2. Germline-derived CDR1 and CDR2 are SGHTA and FQGNSA. The CDR3 has 18 residues. CDR3 nucleotide sequence: TGTGCCAGCAGCTTAAGGGCTAGCGGCCTTATCTCCTACAATGGGCAGTTCTTC. Translating gives CASSLRASGLISYNGQFF. The full variable domain, completed using reference TRBV7-2 and TRBJ2-1, is GAGVSQSPSNKVTEKGKDVELRCDPISGHTALYWYRQSLGQGLEFLIYFQGNSAPDKSGLPSDRFSAERTGGSVSTLTIQRTQQEDSAVYLCASSLRASGLISYNGQFFGPGTRLTVL.

This chain connects TRBV20-1 to TRBJ2-5; possible D gene TRBD2, 7 bases. Trimming left V 0 bases short and J 11 bases short, with 19 bases between. From germline, CDR1 is DFQATT and CDR2 SNEGSKA (reference sequence). The CDR3 is 14 residues long. In nucleotides, the CDR3 is TGCAGTGCTAGAGAAGGGGGGAGGGACAATGAGCAGTACTTC. Its translation: CSAREGGRDNEQYF.

The chain carries TRBV20-1 and TRBJ1-1; D might be TRBD1 (5 bases). The CDR3 covers 13 residues. The V and J ends lost 4 bases and 2 bases respectively, with 11 bases between them. The germline V gene encodes CDR1 DFQATT and CDR2 SNEGSKA (reference sequence). Here the CDR3 DNA reads TGCAGTGCTATGACAGATTCCAACACTGAAGCTTTCTTT. Translating it yields CSAMTDSNTEAFF.

Here the CDR3 DNA reads TGTGCCAGCAGCCAAGATGTCAACCCGTCCTACGAGCAGTACTTC. It yields the protein CASSQDVNPSYEQYF. The rearrangement uses TRBV14 and TRBJ2-5, with D uncertain. The J call may be faulty, since TRBJ2-7 better matches the DNA end. CDR3 length: 15 residues. The V gene's germline CDR1 is SGHDN and CDR2 FVKESK.

This chain joins TRBV2 and TRBJ2-1; D remains ambiguous. CDR1 SNHLY and CDR2 FYNNEI come from the germline V gene. Trimming took off 2 bases at V and 6 bases at J, with 20 bases between the two ends. This CDR3 contains 17 residues. The CDR3 DNA sequence: TGTGCCAGCAGTGAAACCCGGAGTGAGTTAAGGGTCAATGAGCAGTTCTTC. As protein: CASSETRSELRVNEQFF. Full variable domain (remainder filled in from reference TRBV2 and TRBJ2-1): EPEVTQTPSHQVTQMGQEVILRCVPISNHLYFYWYRQILGQKVEFLVSFYNNEISEKSEIFDDQFSVERPDGSNFTLKIRSTKLEDSAMYFCASSETRSELRVNEQFFGPGTRLTVL.

The V gene is TRBV15, the J gene TRBJ1-1; D remains unclear. V was pared by 5 bases and J by 6 bases, with 16 bases between. The CDR3 runs 14 residues. Germline assignment: CDR1 LNHNV and CDR2 YYDKDF (reference sequence). The CDR3 region is CATSQDFGLPEAFF. CDR3 coding DNA: TGTGCCACCAGCCAGGATTTCGGTCTTCCTGAAGCTTTCTTT.

The CDR3 sequence is CATSPSSSGRPGETQYF. CDR3 coding DNA: TGTGCCACCAGTCCCTCCTCCAGCGGGAGACCCGGGGAGACCCAGTACTTC. This rearrangement joins TRBV15 to TRBJ2-7; 8 bases map to TRBD2. The DNA end is a closer match to TRBJ2-5, so the J assignment may be wrong. CDR1 is LNHNV and CDR2 is YYDKDF in the germline V gene (reference sequence). This CDR3 spans 17 amino acids.

The chain is built from TRBV2 and TRBJ2-3; D remains ambiguous. V was clipped by 4 bases and J by 1 base, with 18 bases between them. This CDR3 contains 17 residues. Germline V gives CDR1 SNHLY, CDR2 FYNNEI. CDR3 loop: CASSVGLAGSGTDTQYF. The CDR3 DNA reads TGTGCCAGCAGTGTTGGTTTAGCAGGTAGTGGCACAGATACGCAGTATTTT. Filled out from reference TRBV2 and TRBJ2-3, the complete variable domain reads EPEVTQTPSHQVTQMGQEVILRCVPISNHLYFYWYRQILGQKVEFLVSFYNNEISEKSEIFDDQFSVERPDGSNFTLKIRSTKLEDSAMYFCASSVGLAGSGTDTQYFGPGTRLTVL.